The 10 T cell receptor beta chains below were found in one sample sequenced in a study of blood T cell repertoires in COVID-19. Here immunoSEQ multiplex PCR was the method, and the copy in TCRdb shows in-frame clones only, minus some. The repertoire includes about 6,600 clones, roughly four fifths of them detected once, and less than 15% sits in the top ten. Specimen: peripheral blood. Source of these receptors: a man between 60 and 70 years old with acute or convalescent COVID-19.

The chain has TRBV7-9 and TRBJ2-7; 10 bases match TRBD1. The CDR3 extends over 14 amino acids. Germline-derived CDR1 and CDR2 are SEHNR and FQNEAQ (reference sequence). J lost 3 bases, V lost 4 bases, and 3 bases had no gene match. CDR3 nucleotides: TGTGCCAGCAGCTGGGGACAGGGGATCTACGAGCAGTACTTC. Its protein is CASSWGQGIYEQYF.

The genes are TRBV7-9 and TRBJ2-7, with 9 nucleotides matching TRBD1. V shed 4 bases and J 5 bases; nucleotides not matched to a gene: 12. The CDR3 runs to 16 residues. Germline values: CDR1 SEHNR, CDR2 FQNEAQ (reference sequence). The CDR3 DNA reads TGTGCCAGCAGCTCCTCGGACAGGGGTAGTCGACACGAGCAGTACTTC. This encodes CASSSSDRGSRHEQYF.

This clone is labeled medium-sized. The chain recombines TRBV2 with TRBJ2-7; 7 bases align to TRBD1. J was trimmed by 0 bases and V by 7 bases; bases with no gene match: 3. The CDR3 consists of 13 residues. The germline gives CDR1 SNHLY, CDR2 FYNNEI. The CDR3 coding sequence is TGTGCCAGCATCCAGGGGGTCTCCTACGAGCAGTACTTC. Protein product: CASIQGVSYEQYF. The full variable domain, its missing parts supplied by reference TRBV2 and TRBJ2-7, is EPEVTQTPSHQVTQMGQEVILRCVPISNHLYFYWYRQILGQKVEFLVSFYNNEISEKSEIFDDQFSVERPDGSNFTLKIRSTKLEDSAMYFCASIQGVSYEQYFGPGTRLTVT.

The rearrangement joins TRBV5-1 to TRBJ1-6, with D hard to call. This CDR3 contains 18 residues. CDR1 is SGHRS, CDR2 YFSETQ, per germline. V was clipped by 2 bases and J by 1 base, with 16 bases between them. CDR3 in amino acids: CASSLRQPGGSYNSPLHF. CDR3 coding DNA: TGCGCCAGCAGCTTAAGACAACCGGGAGGATCCTATAATTCACCCCTCCACTTT.

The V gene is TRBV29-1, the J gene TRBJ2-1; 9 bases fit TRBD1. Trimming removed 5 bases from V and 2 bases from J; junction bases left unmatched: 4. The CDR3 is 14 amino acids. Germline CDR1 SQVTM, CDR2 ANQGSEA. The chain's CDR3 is CSVLGQGTYNEQFF. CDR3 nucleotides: TGCAGCGTTTTGGGACAGGGCACCTACAATGAGCAGTTCTTC.

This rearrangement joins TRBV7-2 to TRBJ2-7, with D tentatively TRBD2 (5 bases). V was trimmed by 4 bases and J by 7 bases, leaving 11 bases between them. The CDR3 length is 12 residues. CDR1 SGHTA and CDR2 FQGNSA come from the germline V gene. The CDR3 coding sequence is TGTGCCAGCAGCTACTACTCGGGGGAGCAGTACTTC. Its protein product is CASSYYSGEQYF. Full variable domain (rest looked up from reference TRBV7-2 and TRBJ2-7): GAGVSQSPSNKVTEKGKDVELRCDPISGHTALYWYRQSLGQGLEFLIYFQGNSAPDKSGLPSDRFSAERTGGSVSTLTIQRTQQEDSAVYLCASSYYSGEQYFGPGTRLTVT.

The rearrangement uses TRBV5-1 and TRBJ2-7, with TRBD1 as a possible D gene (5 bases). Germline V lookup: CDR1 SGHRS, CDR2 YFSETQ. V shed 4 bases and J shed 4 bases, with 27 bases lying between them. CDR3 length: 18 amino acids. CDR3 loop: CASSIIGFVGRTRYEQYF. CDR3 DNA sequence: TGCGCCAGCAGCATAATTGGGTTCGTTGGACGGACAAGATACGAGCAGTACTTC.

CDR3 coding DNA: TGTGCCAGCAGCTTAGGGGTGGGGCACGGCTACACCTTC. The encoded protein is CASSLGVGHGYTF. This chain links TRBV11-2 with TRBJ1-2; D perhaps matches TRBD1 (5 bases). Germline V gene data show CDR1 as SGHAT and CDR2 as FQNNGV. Between the trimmed V and J ends, which lost 1 base and 8 bases, there was a span of 11 bases. The CDR3 runs 13 residues.

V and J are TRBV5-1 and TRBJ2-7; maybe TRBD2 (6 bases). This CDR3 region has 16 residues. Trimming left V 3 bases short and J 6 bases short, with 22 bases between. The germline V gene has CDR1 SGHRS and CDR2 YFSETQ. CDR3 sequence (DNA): TGCGCCAGCAGCTGGGGGGTGCCACAACTTGGGGCCGAGCAGTACTTC. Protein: CASSWGVPQLGAEQYF.

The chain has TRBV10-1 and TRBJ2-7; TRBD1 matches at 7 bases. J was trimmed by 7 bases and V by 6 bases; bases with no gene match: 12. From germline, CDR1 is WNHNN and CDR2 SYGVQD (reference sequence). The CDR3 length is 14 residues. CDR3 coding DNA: TGCGCCAGCAGATCGGGACAGATTTACGTGGAGCAGTACTTC. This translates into CASRSGQIYVEQYF.